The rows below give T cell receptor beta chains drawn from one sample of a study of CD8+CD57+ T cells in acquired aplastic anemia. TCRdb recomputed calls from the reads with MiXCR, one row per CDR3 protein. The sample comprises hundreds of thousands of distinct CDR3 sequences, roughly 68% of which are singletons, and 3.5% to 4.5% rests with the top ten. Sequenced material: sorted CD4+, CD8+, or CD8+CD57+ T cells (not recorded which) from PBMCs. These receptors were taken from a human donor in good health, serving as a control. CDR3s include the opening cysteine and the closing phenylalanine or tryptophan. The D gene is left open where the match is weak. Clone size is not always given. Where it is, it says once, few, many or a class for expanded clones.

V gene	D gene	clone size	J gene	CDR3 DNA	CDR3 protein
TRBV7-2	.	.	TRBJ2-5	TGTGCCAGCAGCTTACGGACTAATGCCGAGACCCAGTACCAGTACTTC	CASSLRTNAETQYQYF
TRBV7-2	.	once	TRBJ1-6	TGTGCCAGCAGCATAAGGGAGGGTGGTTCACCCCTCCACTTT	CASSIREGGSPLHF
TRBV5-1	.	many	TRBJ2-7	TGCGCCAGCAGCTTAAGTCGGACAGCCTACGAGCAGTACTTC	CASSLSRTAYEQYF
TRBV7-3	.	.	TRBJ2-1	TGTGCCAGCAGCACGGCGAGTTCGGGGGACCCACGAGCATTCTTC	CASSTASSGDPRAFF
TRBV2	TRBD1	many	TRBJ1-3	TGTGCCAGCAGCGGACAGGGAGCCGGAAACACCATATATTTT	CASSGQGAGNTIYF
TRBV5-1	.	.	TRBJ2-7	TGCGCCAGCAGCTTGGGCTTACGAGTAAGCTACGAGCAGTACTTC	CASSLGLRVSYEQYF
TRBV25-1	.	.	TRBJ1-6	TGTGCCAGCAGTGAAAGCGGACGGGTGAATTCACCCCTCCACTTT	CASSESGRVNSPLHF
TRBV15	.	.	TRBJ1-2	TGTGCCAGCAGCTTAGCTATGGTGGCCTATGGCTACACCTTC	CASSLAMVAYGYTF
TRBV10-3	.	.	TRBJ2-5	TGTGCCAGGAGGATGACCGGGGCCCAGTACTTC	CARRMTGAQYF
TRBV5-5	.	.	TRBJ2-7	TGTGCCAGCAGACCCACCCTAGGAGGGGGCGAGCAGTACTTC	CASRPTLGGGEQYF
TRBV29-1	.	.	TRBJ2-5	TGCAGCGTTGAAGTGGGGGGCGGGGGTGGCCAGTACTTC	CSVEVGGGGGQYF
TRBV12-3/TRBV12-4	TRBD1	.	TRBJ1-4	TGTGCCAGCAGTCCGGGACAGGTGGGGGAAAAACTGTTTTTT	CASSPGQVGEKLFF
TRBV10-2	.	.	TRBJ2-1	TGCACCAGCCTGGCAATGGGGGCAAGGAATGAGCAGTTCTTC	CTSLAMGARNEQFF
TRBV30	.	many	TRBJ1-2	TGTGCCTGGATACCGGGTGGGGGGACGAACTATGGCTACACCTTC	CAWIPGGGTNYGYTF
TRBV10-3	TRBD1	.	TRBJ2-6	TGTGCCATCAGTGAGTCGGTAGGGACAGGGGGCACTGGGGCCAACGTCCTGACTTTC	CAISESVGTGGTGANVLTF
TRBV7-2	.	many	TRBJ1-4	TGTGCCAGCAGCAAGACAGGAACTAATGAAAAACTGTTTTTT	CASSKTGTNEKLFF
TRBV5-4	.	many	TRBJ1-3	TGTGCCAGCAGCTCCCGGGGGCGCGGTGACGGAAACACCATATATTTT	CASSSRGRGDGNTIYF
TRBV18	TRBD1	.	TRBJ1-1	TGTGCCAGCTCACTACAGGGGGCGTTGAACACTGAAGCTTTCTTT	CASSLQGALNTEAFF
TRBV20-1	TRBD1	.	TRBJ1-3	TGCAGTGCTGTCTCTAGCGGGGGGGCAGGGGGTGGAAACACCATATATTTT	CSAVSSGGAGGGNTIYF
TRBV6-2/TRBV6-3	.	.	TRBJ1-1	TGTGCCAGCAATAAAGTCTTGCGGGGGAACACTGAAGCTTTCTTT	CASNKVLRGNTEAFF
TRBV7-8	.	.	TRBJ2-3	TGTGCCAGCAGCTCTTCGGGGCGGAGGAGCACAGGTACGCAGTATTTT	CASSSSGRRSTGTQYF
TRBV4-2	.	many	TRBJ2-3	TGTGCCAGCAGCCAAGATCAGGGCCAGGCTTCTAGCACAGATACGCAGTATTTT	CASSQDQGQASSTDTQYF
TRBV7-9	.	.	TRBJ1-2	TGTGCCAGCAGCCTTGCCCTAGATGGCAATCAGCCCCAGTACACCTTC	CASSLALDGNQPQYTF
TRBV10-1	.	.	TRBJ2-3	TGTGCCAGCAGTGTTATCTTGGCCGTCACAGATACGCAGTATTTT	CASSVILAVTDTQYF
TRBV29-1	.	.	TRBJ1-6	TGCAGCGTGCGGTCCAGCGAGGGATCACCCTACCACTTT	CSVRSSEGSPYHF
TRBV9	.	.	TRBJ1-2	TGTGCCAGCAGCGTAGGACAGATGAACTATGAAGACACCTTC	CASSVGQMNYEDTF
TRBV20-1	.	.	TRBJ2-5	TGCAGTGCTTCGGCCGCCGGCAGGGAGGAGACCCAGTACTTC	CSASAAGREETQYF
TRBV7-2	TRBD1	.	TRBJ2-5	TGTGCCACCGAAGGGGGCCAGGGGACCCAGTACTTC	CATEGGQGTQYF
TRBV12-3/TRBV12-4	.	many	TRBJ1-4	TGTGCCAGCAGTTCCCTGGATTTGGGGAAACTGTTTTTT	CASSSLDLGKLFF
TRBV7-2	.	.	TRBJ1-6	TGTGCCAGCAACGGGGCGGCACCCTATAATTGCCCCCCCCACTTT	CASNGAAPYNCPPHF
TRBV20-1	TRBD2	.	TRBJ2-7	TGCAGTGTGACCGGGACTAGTCTCCGAGAGTACTTC	CSVTGTSLREYF
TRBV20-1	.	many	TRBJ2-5	TGCAGTGCTCAGCCAGGCAATCCCCGGACCCAGTACTTC	CSAQPGNPRTQYF
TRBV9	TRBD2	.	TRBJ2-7	TGTGCCAGCAGCGTGAGCGGGGGGCCCTTCGAGCAGTACTTC	CASSVSGGPFEQYF
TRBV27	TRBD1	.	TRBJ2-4	TGTGCCAGCAGTGCCGGACAGGGGCAAAACATTCAGTACTTC	CASSAGQGQNIQYF
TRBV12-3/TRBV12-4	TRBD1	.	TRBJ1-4	TGTGCCAGCAGTCGACCTCAGGGGGCCACTAATGAAAAACTGTTTTTT	CASSRPQGATNEKLFF
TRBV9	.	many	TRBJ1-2	TGTGCCAGCAGGGTCGGACTCACAGGAGGGGAGAGCTACACCTTC	CASRVGLTGGESYTF
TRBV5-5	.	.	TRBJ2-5	TGTGCCAGCAGCTTGGGCGGGGAGCAAGAGACCCAGTACTTC	CASSLGGEQETQYF
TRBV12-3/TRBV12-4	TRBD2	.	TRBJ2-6	TGTGCCAGCAGTTTGGGGGGGGGGGCCAACGTCCTGACTTTC	CASSLGGGANVLTF
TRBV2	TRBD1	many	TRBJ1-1	TGTGCCAGCACCTCGGACAGGGGGAGTTCCGCTTTCTTT	CASTSDRGSSAFF
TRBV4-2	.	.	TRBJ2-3	TGTGCCAGCAGGATCCCAGATACGCAGTATTTT	CASRIPDTQYF
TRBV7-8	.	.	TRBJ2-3	TGTGCCAGCAGCCGGGACTCGCGGGAACTGACAGATACGCAGTATTTT	CASSRDSRELTDTQYF
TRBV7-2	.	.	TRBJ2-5	TGTGCCAGCAGCCTCGGTGTGTATAGCGGCCAGTACTTC	CASSLGVYSGQYF
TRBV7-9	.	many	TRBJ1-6	TGTGCGACTGGGACGGTGAGCTCCTATAATTCACCCCTCCACTTT	CATGTVSSYNSPLHF